The clone carrying this TCR beta chain occurred many times. The antigen remains unidentified. The data are from a study of CD8 T cells in ankylosing spondylitis. Points from the study as a whole: Made up of 7 to 9 highly homologous variants, a TCR beta motif appeared characteristic of ankylosing spondylitis blood.

This CDR3 has 15 residues. CDR1 and CDR2 (germline): LNHNV, YYDKDF (reference sequence). V shed 0 bases and J 4 bases; nucleotides not matched to a gene: 0. TCRdb reprocessed the 5' RACE reads via MiXCR and lists one record per CDR3 protein. The sample contains around 130,000 distinct CDR3 sequences, around 7% of which appear only once. The chain carries TRBV15 and TRBJ2-3, with 11 bases lining up with TRBD1. Sequencing was performed on blood, either unsorted or a sorted T cell fraction (not recorded which). The TCR was taken from a male donor with ankylosing spondylitis or in good health (not recorded which). The CDR3 loop is CATSREGQGADTQYF. The CDR3 DNA reads TGTGCCACCAGCAGAGAGGGACAGGGGGCAGATACGCAGTATTTT.